The present TCR beta chain was sequenced within a study of cytomegalovirus exposure and HLA in healthy donors. Trimming took 4 bases from V and 0 from J, leaving 16 bases between them. The V gene's germline CDR1 is SGHTA and CDR2 FQGNSA. The CDR3 totals 16 residues. The PCR made use of 60 Vbeta and 13 Jbeta primers. Some clones are missing from TCRdb's copy, which holds only in-frame ones; the method was immunoSEQ multiplex PCR. The sample contains around 130,000 clones, more than 75% of which appear only once. The study's findings and limits: Later analysis suggested most CMV-associated TCR beta chains were HLA-restricted. HLA alleles showed associations with some 15,000 TCR beta sequences in a later analysis, at a 0.05 false discovery rate.

About this clone itself: Its matching antigen is unknown.

The V and J genes are TRBV7-2 and TRBJ2-7, with D maybe TRBD2 (5 bases). Sequences were obtained from PBMCs. The receptor was isolated from a man aged 35-49 years in good health and CMV-seronegative. The CDR3 spells CASSWSSVAYSYEQYF. CDR3 in DNA: TGTGCCAGCAGCTGGAGCTCGGTAGCGTACTCCTACGAGCAGTACTTC.